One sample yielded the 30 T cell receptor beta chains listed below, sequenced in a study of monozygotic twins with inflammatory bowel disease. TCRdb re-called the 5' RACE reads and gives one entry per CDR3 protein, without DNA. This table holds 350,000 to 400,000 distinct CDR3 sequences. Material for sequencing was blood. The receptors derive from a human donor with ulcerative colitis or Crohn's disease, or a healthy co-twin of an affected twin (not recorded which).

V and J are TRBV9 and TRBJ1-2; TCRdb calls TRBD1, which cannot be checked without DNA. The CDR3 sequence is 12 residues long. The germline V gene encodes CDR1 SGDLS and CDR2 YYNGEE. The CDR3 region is CASSGPLYGYTF. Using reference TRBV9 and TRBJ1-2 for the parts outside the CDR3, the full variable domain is DSGVTQTPKHLITATGQRVTLRCSPRSGDLSVYWYQQSLDQGLQFLIQYYNGEERAKGNILERFSAQQFPDLHSELNLSSLELGDSALYFCASSGPLYGYTFGSGTRLTVV.

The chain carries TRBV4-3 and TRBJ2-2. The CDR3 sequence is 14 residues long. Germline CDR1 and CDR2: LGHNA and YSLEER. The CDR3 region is CASSQVLVTGELFF.

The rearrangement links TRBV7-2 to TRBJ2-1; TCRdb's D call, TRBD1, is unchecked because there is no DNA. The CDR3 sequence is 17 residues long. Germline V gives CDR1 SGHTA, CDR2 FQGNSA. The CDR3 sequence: CASSLGQGAPLYNEQFF.

CDR3 sequence: CASSSGLRSYNEQFF. The gene calls are TRBV27 and TRBJ2-1; absent DNA, TCRdb's TRBD2 call cannot be checked. CDR1 is MNHEY and CDR2 is SMNVEV in the germline V gene (reference sequence). This CDR3 region has 15 residues.

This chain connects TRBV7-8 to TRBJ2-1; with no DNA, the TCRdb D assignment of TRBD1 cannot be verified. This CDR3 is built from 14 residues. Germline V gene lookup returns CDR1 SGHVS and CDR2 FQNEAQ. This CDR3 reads CASSLERGRNEQFF.

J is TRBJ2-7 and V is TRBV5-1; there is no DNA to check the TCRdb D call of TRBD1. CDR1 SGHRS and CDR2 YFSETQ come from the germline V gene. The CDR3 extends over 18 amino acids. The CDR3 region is CASSLARDRGETSYEQYF.

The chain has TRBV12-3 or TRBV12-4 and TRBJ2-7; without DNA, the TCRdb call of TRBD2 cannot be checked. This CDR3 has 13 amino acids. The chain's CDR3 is CASSFSLNYEQYF.

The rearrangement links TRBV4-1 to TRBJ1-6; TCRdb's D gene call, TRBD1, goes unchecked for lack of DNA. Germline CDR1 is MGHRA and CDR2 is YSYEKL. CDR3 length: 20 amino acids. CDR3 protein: CASSQDFGQTASSYNSPLHF.

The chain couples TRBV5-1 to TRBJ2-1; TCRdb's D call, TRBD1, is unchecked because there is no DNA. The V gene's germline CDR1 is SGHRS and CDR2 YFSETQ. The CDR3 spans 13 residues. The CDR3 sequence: CASSLGQGYEQFF.

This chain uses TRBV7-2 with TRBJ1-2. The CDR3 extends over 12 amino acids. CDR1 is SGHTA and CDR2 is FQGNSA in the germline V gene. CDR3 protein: CASSPKRYGYTF.

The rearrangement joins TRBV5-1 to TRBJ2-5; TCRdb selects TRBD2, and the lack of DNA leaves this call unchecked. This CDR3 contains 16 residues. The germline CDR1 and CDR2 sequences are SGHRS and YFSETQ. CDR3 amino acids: CASSLALAGAQETQYF. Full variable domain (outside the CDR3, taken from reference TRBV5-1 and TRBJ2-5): KAGVTQTPRYLIKTRGQQVTLSCSPISGHRSVSWYQQTPGQGLQFLFEYFSETQRNKGNFPGRFSGRQFSNSRSEMNVSTLELGDSALYLCASSLALAGAQETQYFGPGTRLLVL.

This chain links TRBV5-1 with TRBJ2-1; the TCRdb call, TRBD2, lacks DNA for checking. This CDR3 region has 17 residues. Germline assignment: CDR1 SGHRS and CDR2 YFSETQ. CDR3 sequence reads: CASSLGRGGSSVNEQFF. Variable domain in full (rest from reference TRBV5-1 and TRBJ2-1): KAGVTQTPRYLIKTRGQQVTLSCSPISGHRSVSWYQQTPGQGLQFLFEYFSETQRNKGNFPGRFSGRQFSNSRSEMNVSTLELGDSALYLCASSLGRGGSSVNEQFFGPGTRLTVL.

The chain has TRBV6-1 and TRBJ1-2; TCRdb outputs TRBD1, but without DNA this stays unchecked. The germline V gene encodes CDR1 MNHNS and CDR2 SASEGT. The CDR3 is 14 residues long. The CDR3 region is CASRPQAGAYGYTF.

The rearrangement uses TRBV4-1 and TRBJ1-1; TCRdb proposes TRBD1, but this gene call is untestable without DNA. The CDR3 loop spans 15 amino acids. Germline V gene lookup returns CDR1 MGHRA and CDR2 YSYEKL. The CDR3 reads CASSLSGQGNTEAFF.

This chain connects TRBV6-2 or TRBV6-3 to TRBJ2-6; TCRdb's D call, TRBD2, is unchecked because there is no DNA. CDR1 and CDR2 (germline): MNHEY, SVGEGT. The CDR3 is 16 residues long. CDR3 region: CASSYAGDFGANVLTF.

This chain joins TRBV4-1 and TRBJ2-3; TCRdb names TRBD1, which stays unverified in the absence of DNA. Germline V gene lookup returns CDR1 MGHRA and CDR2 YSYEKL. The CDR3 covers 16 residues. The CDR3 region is CASSQERGPSTDTQYF.

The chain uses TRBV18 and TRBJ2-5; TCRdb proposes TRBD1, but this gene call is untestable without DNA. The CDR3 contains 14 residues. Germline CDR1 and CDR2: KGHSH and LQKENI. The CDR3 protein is CASSPQWGKETQYF.

CDR3 residues: CASSQDRGDSQETQYF. V usage is TRBV3-1 and J usage is TRBJ2-5; the TCRdb call, TRBD1, lacks DNA for checking. The CDR3 runs 16 residues. Germline CDR1 and CDR2: LGHDT and YNNKEL (reference sequence).

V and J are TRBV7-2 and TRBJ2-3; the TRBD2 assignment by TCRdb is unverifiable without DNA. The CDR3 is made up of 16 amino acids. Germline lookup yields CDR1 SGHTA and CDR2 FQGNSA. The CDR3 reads CASSAGLAGSTDTQYF.

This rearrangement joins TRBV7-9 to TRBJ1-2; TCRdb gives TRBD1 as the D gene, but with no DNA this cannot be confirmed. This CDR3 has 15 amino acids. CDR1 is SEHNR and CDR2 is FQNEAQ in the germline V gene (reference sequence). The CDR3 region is CASSHEINTGYGYTF.

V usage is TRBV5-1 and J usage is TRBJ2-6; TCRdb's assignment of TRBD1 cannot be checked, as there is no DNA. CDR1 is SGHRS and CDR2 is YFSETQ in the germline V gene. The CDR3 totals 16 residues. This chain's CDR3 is CASSMGQPTGANVLTF.

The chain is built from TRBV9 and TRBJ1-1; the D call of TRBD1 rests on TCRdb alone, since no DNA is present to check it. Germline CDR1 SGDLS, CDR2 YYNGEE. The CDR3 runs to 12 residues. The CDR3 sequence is CASSGVEVEAFF. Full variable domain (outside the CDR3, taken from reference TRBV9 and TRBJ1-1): DSGVTQTPKHLITATGQRVTLRCSPRSGDLSVYWYQQSLDQGLQFLIQYYNGEERAKGNILERFSAQQFPDLHSELNLSSLELGDSALYFCASSGVEVEAFFGQGTRLTVV.

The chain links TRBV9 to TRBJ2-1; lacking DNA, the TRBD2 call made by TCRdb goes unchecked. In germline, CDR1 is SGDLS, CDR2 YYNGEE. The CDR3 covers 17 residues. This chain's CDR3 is CASSTHPSSGGYNEQFF.

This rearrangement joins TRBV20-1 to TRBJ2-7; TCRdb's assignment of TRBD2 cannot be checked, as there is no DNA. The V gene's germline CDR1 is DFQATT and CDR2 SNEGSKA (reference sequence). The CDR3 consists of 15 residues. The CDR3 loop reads CSARTDGGDSYEQYF.

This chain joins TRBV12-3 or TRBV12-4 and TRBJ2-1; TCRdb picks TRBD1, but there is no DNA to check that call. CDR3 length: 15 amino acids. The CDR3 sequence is CASSHRTGANNEQFF.

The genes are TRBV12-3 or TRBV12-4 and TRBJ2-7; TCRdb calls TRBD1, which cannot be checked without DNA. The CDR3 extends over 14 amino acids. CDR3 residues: CASSATGISYEQYF.

CDR3: CASSYVAGLRYEQYF. V is TRBV6-5 and J is TRBJ2-7; TCRdb selects TRBD1, and the lack of DNA leaves this call unchecked. Germline-derived CDR1 and CDR2 are MNHEY and SVGAGI. CDR3 length: 15 residues.

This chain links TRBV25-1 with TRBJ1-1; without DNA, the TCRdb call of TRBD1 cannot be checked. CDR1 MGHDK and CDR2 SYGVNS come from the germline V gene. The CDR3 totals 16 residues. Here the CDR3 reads CASSDGYRATNNEAFF. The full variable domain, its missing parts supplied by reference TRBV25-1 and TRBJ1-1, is EADIYQTPRYLVIGTGKKITLECSQTMGHDKMYWYQQDPGMELHLIHYSYGVNSTEKGDLSSESTVSRIRTEHFPLTLESARPSHTSQYLCASSDGYRATNNEAFFGQGTRLTVV.

The CDR3: CASSESKGQGYTKQYF. J is TRBJ2-7 and V is TRBV2; with no DNA, the TCRdb D assignment of TRBD1 cannot be verified. Germline CDR1 reads SNHLY; CDR2 reads FYNNEI. This CDR3 has 16 residues.

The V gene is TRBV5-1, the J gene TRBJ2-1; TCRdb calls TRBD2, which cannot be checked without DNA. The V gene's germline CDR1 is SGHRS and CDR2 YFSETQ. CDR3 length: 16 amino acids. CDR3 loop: CASRPSGGQVIDEQFF.